This is a list of T cell receptor beta chains from one sample in a study of blood T cell repertoires in COVID-19. Libraries were prepared by immunoSEQ multiplex PCR; TCRdb keeps only in-frame clonotypes and omits some of them. The sample has hundreds of thousands of clones, 85% seen once; the top ten hold 2% to 3%. The sequencing input was PBMCs or T cells enriched from blood (not recorded which). These receptors were collected from a woman in her forties or fifties who had recovered from COVID-19. CDR3s include the opening cysteine and the closing phenylalanine or tryptophan. Each record gives: J gene, V gene, CDR3 protein.

TRBJ1-1 TRBV18 CASSRDGKNTEAFF
TRBJ1-1 TRBV29-1 CSVEALGTGEVNTEAFF
TRBJ2-5 TRBV24-1 CATSDFGLAGEGETQYF
TRBJ2-3 TRBV7-2 CASSLKLAGASDTQYF
TRBJ1-4 TRBV18 CASSPRGGSATNEKLFF
TRBJ2-1 TRBV7-6 CASSFRAGEDNEQFF
TRBJ2-1 TRBV11-2 CASSLAAGTGILQQFF
TRBJ1-5 TRBV6-1 CASSEVWGLNQPQHF
TRBJ2-5 TRBV6-5 CASSYSDRQETQYF
TRBJ1-4 TRBV5-1 CASSRGSQANEKLFF
TRBJ1-6 TRBV3-1/TRBV3-2 CASSRQGGNSPLHF
TRBJ2-2 TRBV14 CASSQAGTGELFF
TRBJ1-4 TRBV7-8 CASSDGQPVEKLFF